Each of the 15 T cell receptor beta chains below was sequenced from the same sample in a study of blood T cells in healthy people across ages. Combining a sample-barcoded 5' primer with a J-beta primer mix, a second PCR ran for roughly 7 to 12 cycles. TCRdb redid the calling of the 5' RACE reads with MiXCR, one entry per CDR3 protein. The sample has some 900,000 distinct CDR3 sequences; around 30% are singletons. Sequencing used blood. These TCRs come from a woman older than 75 in good health.

This clonotype came up many times. The chain employs TRBV20-1 and TRBJ2-1, with TRBD2 as a possible D gene (6 bases). The V gene's germline CDR1 is DFQATT and CDR2 SNEGSKA (reference sequence). V was clipped by 0 bases and J by 1 base, with 10 bases between them. The CDR3 consists of 15 residues. CDR3 protein: CSARDRGRSYNEQFF. The CDR3 DNA reads TGCAGTGCTAGAGATCGGGGGAGGTCCTACAATGAGCAGTTCTTC.

This chain links TRBV6-5 with TRBJ1-4; 8 bases are shared with TRBD1. CDR3 length: 16 residues. The V and J ends lost 6 bases and 4 bases, in that order; junction bases with no gene match: 10. Per the germline V gene, CDR1 is MNHEY and CDR2 is SVGAGI. This CDR3 is CASRRPYRGVNEKLFF. The CDR3 nucleotides read TGTGCCAGCAGGAGACCTTACAGGGGGGTTAATGAAAAACTGTTTTTT.

This chain links TRBV7-2 with TRBJ2-2; D is unclear. The CDR3 is 12 residues long. CDR1 is SGHTA, CDR2 FQGNSA, per germline. The V gene lost 3 bases and the J gene lost 8 bases, with 7 bases spanning the gap. The CDR3 is CASSFDLGELFF. DNA for the CDR3: TGTGCCAGCAGCTTCGACTTGGGGGAGCTGTTTTTT. Combining the CDR3 with reference TRBV7-2 and TRBJ2-2 gives the whole variable domain GAGVSQSPSNKVTEKGKDVELRCDPISGHTALYWYRQSLGQGLEFLIYFQGNSAPDKSGLPSDRFSAERTGGSVSTLTIQRTQQEDSAVYLCASSFDLGELFFGEGSRLTVL.

This clonotype was counted at least ten times. The chain couples TRBV4-3 to TRBJ2-7; D not certain. CDR3 length: 15 amino acids. The germline V and J ends were trimmed by 0 bases and 2 bases, with 11 bases remaining between them. Germline lookup yields CDR1 LGHNA and CDR2 YSLEER. CDR3 bases: TGCGCCAGCAGCCAAGATCCCAGGAGTCCCTACGAGCAGTACTTC. Protein product: CASSQDPRSPYEQYF.

This clonotype was picked up a small number of times. This chain links TRBV9 with TRBJ1-1; D unresolved. CDR1 is SGDLS and CDR2 is YYNGEE in the germline V gene. Trimming removed 2 bases from V and 3 bases from J, with 14 bases in between. The length of the CDR3 is 15 residues. CDR3 amino acids: CASSVRTGRDTEAFF. The CDR3 DNA is TGTGCCAGCAGCGTCAGGACGGGCCGGGACACTGAAGCTTTCTTT.

The genes are TRBV5-5 and TRBJ1-4, with 8 bases identical to TRBD1. The trim removed 4 bases at V and 6 bases at J, leaving 8 bases unmatched. In germline, CDR1 is SGHKS, CDR2 YYEKEE (reference sequence). The CDR3 sequence is 15 residues long. CDR3 loop: CASSLRTGRDEKLFF. In DNA form, the CDR3 reads TGTGCCAGCAGCCTTAGGACAGGGCGAGATGAAAAACTGTTTTTT.

V is TRBV2 and J is TRBJ2-3, with a weak D call TRBD2 (5 bases). The V and J ends lost 6 bases and 3 bases respectively, with 13 bases between them. This CDR3 comprises 14 residues. From germline, CDR1 is SNHLY and CDR2 FYNNEI. In DNA form, the CDR3 reads TGTGCCAGCAGATCGAGGGTAGGGACAGATACGCAGTATTTT. This encodes CASRSRVGTDTQYF.

Many counts were recorded for this clonotype. V usage is TRBV9 and J usage is TRBJ2-1, with a possible D match to TRBD2 (5 bases). Deletions cut 1 base from V and 8 bases from J, with 16 bases between. CDR3 size: 15 residues. The germline V gene has CDR1 SGDLS and CDR2 YYNGEE. The CDR3 loop is CASSVTGFPQHEQFF. The DNA of the CDR3 is TGTGCCAGCAGCGTAACGGGGTTCCCCCAACATGAGCAGTTCTTC.

This clonotype has only a few counts. This chain links TRBV2 with TRBJ1-1, with TRBD1 identical over 10 bases. Germline values: CDR1 SNHLY, CDR2 FYNNEI. This CDR3 comprises 16 residues. The junction had 11 bases not matched to a gene; V was cut back by 6 bases and J by 4 bases. Here the CDR3 reads CASSQTGGQGTTEAFF. The CDR3 coding sequence is TGTGCCAGCAGCCAAACTGGGGGACAGGGGACCACTGAAGCTTTCTTT.

There are many counts of this clonotype. The genes are TRBV7-9 and TRBJ1-6, with a possible D match to TRBD1 (6 bases). The V gene's germline CDR1 is SEHNR and CDR2 FQNEAQ (reference sequence). The length of the CDR3 is 13 residues. The germline V and J ends were trimmed by 9 bases and 7 bases, with 13 bases remaining between them. The CDR3 region is CASRRDNNSPLHF. The CDR3 nucleotides read TGTGCCAGTCGTCGGGACAACAATTCACCCCTCCACTTT.

The chain links TRBV6-2 or TRBV6-3 to TRBJ1-5; no firm D call. The CDR3 is 13 residues long. V was clipped by 7 bases and J by 3 bases, with 10 bases between them. Germline lookup yields CDR1 MNHEY and CDR2 SVGEGT. The CDR3 DNA reads as TGTGCCAGCAAGAGCAGGATCAATCAGCCCCAGCATTTT. Protein: CASKSRINQPQHF.

This clonotype turned up a few times. This chain uses TRBV6-5 with TRBJ1-4, with D perhaps TRBD1 (6 bases). The germline V and J ends were trimmed by 5 bases and 5 bases, with 15 bases remaining between them. In germline, CDR1 is MNHEY, CDR2 SVGAGI. The CDR3 length is 15 residues. In DNA form, the CDR3 reads TGTGCCAGCAGTGGCGACAGGCGGGGGAATGAAAAACTGTTTTTT. Its protein is CASSGDRRGNEKLFF.

The V and J genes are TRBV7-2 and TRBJ2-1, with D tentatively TRBD1 (7 bases). CDR1 is SGHTA and CDR2 is FQGNSA in the germline V gene. The length of the CDR3 is 14 residues. V lost 4 bases to trimming and J lost 8 bases, with 15 bases between them. The DNA for the CDR3 is TGTGCCAGCAGCTCGCGGGGACAGAAGGATGAGCAGTTCTTC. Amino acid sequence: CASSSRGQKDEQFF.

This clonotype occurred many times. The chain joins TRBV4-3 to TRBJ2-7, with 10 bases fitting TRBD1. V lost 1 base to trimming and J lost 5 bases; unmatched junction nucleotides: 8. There are 16 residues in the CDR3. In germline, CDR1 is LGHNA, CDR2 YSLEER. CDR3 nucleotides: TGCGCCAGCAGCCAAGGAGCCGGGACAGGGGTCAACGAGCAGTACTTC. Amino acids: CASSQGAGTGVNEQYF.

The chain combines TRBV7-2 with TRBJ1-6; no reliable D call. V gave up 5 bases and J gave up 7 bases, with 9 bases separating them. Germline CDR1 is SGHTA and CDR2 is FQGNSA. There are 13 residues in the CDR3. The CDR3 loop is CASSPHGNSPLHF. For the CDR3, the DNA is TGTGCCAGCAGCCCACATGGGAATTCACCCCTCCACTTT.